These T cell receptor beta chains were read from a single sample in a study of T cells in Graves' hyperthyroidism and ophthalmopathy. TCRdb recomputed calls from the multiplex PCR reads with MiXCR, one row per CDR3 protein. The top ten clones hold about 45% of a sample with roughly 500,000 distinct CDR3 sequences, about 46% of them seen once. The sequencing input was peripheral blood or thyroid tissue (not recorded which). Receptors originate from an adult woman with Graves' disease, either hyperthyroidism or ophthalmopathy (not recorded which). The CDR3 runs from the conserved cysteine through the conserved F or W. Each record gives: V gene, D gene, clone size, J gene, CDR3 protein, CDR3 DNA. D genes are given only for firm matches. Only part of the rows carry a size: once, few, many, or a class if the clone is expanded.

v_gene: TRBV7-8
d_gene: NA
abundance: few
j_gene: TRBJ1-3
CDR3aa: CASSPGEGTIYF
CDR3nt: TGTGCCAGCAGCCCCGGGGAGGGCACCATATATTTT

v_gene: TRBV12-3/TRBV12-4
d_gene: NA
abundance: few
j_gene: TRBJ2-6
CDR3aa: CASSLWTVSGANVLTF
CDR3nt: TGTGCCAGCAGTTTATGGACAGTCTCTGGGGCCAACGTCCTGACTTTC

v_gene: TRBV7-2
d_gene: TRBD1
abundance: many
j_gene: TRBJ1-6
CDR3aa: CASSFSPQRPGQNSPLHF
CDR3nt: TGTGCCAGCAGCTTTAGCCCCCAAAGACCGGGACAGAATTCACCCCTCCACTTT

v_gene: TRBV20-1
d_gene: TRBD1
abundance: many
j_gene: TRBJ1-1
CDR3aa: CSVLDRASGEAFF
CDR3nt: TGCAGTGTCCTGGACAGGGCCTCAGGAGAAGCTTTCTTT

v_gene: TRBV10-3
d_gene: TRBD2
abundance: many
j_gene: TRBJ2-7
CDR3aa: CAIRAGTSGRADEQYF
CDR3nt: TGTGCCATCAGGGCAGGGACTAGCGGGAGGGCCGACGAGCAGTACTTC

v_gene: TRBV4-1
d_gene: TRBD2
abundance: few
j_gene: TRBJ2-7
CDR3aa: CASSQFPRGGTSIYEQYF
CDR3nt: TGCGCCAGCAGCCAATTCCCTCGCGGGGGGACTAGTATCTACGAGCAGTACTTC

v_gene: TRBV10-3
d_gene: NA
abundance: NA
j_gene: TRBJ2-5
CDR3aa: CAICASSERLQETQYF
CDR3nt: NA

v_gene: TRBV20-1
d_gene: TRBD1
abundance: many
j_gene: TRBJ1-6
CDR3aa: CSAPATGTGYNSPLHF
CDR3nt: TGCAGTGCTCCTGCTACCGGGACAGGATATAATTCACCCCTCCACTTT

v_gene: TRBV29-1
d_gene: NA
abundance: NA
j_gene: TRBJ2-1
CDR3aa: CSALVDEQFF
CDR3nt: TGCAGCGCCCTCGTCGATGAGCAGTTCTTC

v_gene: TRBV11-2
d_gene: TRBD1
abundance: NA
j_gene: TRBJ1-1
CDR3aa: CASSKGDRGHTEAFF
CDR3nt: TGTGCCAGCAGCAAAGGGGACAGGGGGCACACTGAAGCTTTCTTT

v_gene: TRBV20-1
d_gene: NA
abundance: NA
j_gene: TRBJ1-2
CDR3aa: CSARDWVPSAGGGYTF
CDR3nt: TGCAGTGCTAGAGATTGGGTTCCCAGTGCTGGAGGTGGCTACACCTTC

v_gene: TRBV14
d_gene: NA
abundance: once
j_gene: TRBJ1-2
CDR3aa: CASSQDPQAFYGYTF
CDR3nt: TGTGCCAGCAGCCAGGACCCACAGGCGTTCTATGGCTACACCTTC

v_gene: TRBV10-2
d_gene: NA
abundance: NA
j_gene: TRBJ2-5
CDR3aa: CASSSRIQETQYF
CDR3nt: TGCGCCAGCAGTAGTAGAATCCAAGAGACCCAGTACTTC

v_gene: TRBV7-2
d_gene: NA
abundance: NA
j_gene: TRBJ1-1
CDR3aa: CASSLFGGLGTEAFF
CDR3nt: TGTGCCAGCAGCTTATTCGGGGGGCTCGGGACTGAAGCTTTCTTT

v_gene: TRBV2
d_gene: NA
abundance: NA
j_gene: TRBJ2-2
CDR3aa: CATIGTQNTGELFF
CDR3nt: TGTGCCACCATTGGGACCCAGAACACCGGGGAGCTGTTTTTT

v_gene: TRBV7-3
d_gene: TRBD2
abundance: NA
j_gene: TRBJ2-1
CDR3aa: CASSQNPGTINEQFF
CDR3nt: TGTGCCAGCAGCCAGAACCCCGGGACTATCAATGAGCAGTTCTTC

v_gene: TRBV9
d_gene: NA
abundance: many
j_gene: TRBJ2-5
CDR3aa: CASSVATVEETQYF
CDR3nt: TGTGCCAGCAGCGTAGCTACGGTAGAAGAGACCCAGTACTTC

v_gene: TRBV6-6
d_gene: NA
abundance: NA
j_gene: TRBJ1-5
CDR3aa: CASRQTRGPYSNQPQHF
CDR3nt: TGTGCCAGCAGGCAGACTCGTGGACCTTATAGCAATCAGCCCCAGCATTTT

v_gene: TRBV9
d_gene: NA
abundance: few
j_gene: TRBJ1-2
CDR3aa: CASSATGSYGYTF
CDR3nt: TGTGCCAGCAGCGCCACGGGGAGCTATGGCTACACCTTC

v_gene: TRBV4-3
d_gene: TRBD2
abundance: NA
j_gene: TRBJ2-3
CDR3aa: CSSSHGLAGDDTQYF
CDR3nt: TGCTCCAGCAGCCACGGACTAGCGGGAGACGATACGCAGTATTTT

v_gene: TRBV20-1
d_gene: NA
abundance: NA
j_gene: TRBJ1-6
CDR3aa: CSARGTATYSPLHF
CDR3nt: TGCAGTGCTAGAGGGACAGCAACATATTCACCCCTCCACTTT

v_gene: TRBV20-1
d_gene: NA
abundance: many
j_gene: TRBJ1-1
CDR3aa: CSARDRIWGAEAFF
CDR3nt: TGCAGTGCTAGAGATCGGATTTGGGGCGCTGAAGCTTTCTTT

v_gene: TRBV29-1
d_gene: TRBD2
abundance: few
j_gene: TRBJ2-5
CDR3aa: CSVPRGSGSETQYF
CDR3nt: TGCAGCGTCCCGCGGGGGAGCGGCTCAGAGACCCAGTACTTC

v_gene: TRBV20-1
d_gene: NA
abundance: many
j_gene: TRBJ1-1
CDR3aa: CSASSWGSEAFF
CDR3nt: TGCAGTGCTAGCTCTTGGGGATCTGAAGCTTTCTTT

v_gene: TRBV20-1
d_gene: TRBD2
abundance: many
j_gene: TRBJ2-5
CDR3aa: CSARDSRLAGVETQYF
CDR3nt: TGCAGTGCTAGAGATAGTAGGCTAGCGGGAGTTGAGACCCAGTACTTC

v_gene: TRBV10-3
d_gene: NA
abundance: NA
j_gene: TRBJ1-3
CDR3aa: CAIQATSGNTIYF
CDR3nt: TGTGCCATACAGGCGACCTCTGGAAACACCATATATTTT

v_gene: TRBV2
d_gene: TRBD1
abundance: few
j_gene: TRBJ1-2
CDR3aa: CASREGQIYGYTF
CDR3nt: TGTGCCAGCAGAGAGGGACAGATCTATGGCTACACCTTC

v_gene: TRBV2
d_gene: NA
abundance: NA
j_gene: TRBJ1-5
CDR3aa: CASLRDIHQPQHF
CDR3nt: TGTGCCAGCTTGAGGGACATTCATCAGCCCCAGCATTTT

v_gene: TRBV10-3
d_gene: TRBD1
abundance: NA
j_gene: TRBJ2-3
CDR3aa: CAIGGTGADTQYF
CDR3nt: TGTGCCATCGGTGGGACAGGGGCAGATACGCAGTATTTT

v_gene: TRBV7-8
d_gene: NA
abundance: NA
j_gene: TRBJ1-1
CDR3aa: CASSLVGQVFF
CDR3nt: TGTGCCAGCAGCTTAGTCGGACAAGTTTTCTTT

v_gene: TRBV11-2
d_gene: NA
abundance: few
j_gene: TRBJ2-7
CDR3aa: CASTPKWFEDTEEEQYF
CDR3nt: TGTGCCAGTACGCCGAAATGGTTTGAGGACACCGAGGAAGAGCAGTACTTC

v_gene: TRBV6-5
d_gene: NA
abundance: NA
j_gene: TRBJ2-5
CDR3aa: CATDRGDEETQYF
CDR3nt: TGTGCCACTGACCGGGGCGACGAAGAGACCCAGTACTTC

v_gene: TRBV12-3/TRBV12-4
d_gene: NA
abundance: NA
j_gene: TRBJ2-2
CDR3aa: CASTSWSVANTGELFF
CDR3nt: TGTGCCAGCACCTCCTGGAGCGTCGCGAACACCGGGGAGCTGTTTTTT

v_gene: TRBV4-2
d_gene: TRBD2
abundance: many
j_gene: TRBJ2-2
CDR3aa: CASSQLAGTSGTGELFF
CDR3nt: TGTGCCAGCAGCCAATTAGCCGGGACTAGTGGCACCGGGGAGCTGTTTTTT

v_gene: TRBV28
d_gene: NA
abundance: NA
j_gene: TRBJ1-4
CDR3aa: CASTNKRQGYEKLFF
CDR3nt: TGTGCCAGCACAAACAAAAGGCAGGGATATGAAAAACTGTTTTTT

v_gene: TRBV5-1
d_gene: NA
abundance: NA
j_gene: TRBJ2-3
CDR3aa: CASSPDSWYF
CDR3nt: TGCGCCAGCAGCCCGGACAGCTGGTATTTT

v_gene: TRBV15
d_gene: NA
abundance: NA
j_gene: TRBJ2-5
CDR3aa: CATSRPDRGETQYF
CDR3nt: TGTGCCACCAGCAGACCCGACAGAGGGGAGACCCAGTACTTC

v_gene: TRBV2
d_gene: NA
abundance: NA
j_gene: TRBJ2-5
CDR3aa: CASSQEPQETQYF
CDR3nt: TGTGCCAGCTCCCAGGAACCTCAAGAGACCCAGTACTTC

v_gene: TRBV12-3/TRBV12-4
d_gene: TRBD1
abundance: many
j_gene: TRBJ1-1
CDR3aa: CASSSGGGREAFF
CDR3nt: TGTGCCAGCAGTTCAGGGGGCGGTCGGGAAGCTTTCTTT

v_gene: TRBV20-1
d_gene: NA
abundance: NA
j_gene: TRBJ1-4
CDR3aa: CSAKVLAGPYEKLFF
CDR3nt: TGCAGTGCCAAGGTCCTAGCGGGACCGTACGAAAAACTGTTTTTT

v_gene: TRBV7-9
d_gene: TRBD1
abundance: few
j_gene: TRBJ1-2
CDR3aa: CASSHRDRSYGYTF
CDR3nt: TGTGCCAGCAGCCACCGGGACAGGTCCTATGGCTACACCTTC

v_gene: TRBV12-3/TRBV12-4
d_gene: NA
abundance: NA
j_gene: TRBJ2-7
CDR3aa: CASRDSGTEAYEQYF
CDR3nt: TGTGCCAGCAGGGATTCCGGGACCGAGGCCTACGAGCAGTACTTC

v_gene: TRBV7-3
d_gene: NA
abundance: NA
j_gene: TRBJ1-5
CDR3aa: CASSLSPGKDQPQHF
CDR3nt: TGTGCCAGCAGCTTATCGCCGGGAAAGGATCAGCCCCAGCATTTT

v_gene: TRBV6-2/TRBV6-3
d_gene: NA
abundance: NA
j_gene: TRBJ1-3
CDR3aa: CASSEVAASSGNTMYF
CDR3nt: TGTGCCAGCAGTGAAGTCGCCGCAAGCTCTGGAAACACCATGTATTTT

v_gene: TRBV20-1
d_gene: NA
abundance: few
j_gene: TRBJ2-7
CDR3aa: CSAGGLSSYEQYF
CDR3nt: TGCAGTGCCGGGGGTTTGAGCTCCTACGAGCAGTACTTC

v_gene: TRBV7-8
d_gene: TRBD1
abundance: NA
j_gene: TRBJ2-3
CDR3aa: CASSYSRRTGSTDTQYF
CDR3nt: TGTGCCAGCAGCTACTCGCGAAGGACAGGCTCCACAGATACGCAGTATTTT

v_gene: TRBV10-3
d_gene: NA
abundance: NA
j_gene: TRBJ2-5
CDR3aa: CAISEGGGKVETQYF
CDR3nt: TGTGCCATCAGTGAAGGGGGGGGAAAGGTCGAGACCCAGTACTTC

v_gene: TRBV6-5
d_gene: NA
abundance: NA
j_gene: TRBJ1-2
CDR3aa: CASSYSSAYYGYTF
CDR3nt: TGTGCCAGCAGTTACTCGAGTGCCTACTATGGCTACACCTTC

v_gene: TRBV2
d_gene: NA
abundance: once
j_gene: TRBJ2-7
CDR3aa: CASSESPGATYEQYF
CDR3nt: TGTGCCAGCAGTGAAAGCCCGGGGGCAACCTACGAGCAGTACTTC

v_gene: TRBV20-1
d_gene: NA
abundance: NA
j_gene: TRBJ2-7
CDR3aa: CASSGTLAYEQYF
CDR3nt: TGCGCCTCCTCCGGGACGTTGGCCTACGAGCAGTACTTC

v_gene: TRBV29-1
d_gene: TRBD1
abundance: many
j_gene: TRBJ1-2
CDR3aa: CSVLTGSFNYGYTF
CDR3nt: TGCAGCGTTCTGACAGGGTCGTTTAACTATGGCTACACCTTC

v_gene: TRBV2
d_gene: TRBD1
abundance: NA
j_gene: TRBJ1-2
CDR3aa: CASLRQGADGYTF
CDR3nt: TGTGCTAGCCTGCGACAGGGGGCGGATGGCTACACCTTC

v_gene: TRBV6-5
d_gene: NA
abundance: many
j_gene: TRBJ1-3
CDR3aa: CASSYSRDGNTIYF
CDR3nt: TGTGCCAGCAGTTACTCTCGTGATGGAAACACCATATATTTT

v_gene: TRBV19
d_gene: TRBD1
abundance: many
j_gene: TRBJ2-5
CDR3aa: CASSATGGWRETQYF
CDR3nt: TGTGCCAGTAGTGCCACAGGGGGTTGGAGGGAGACCCAGTACTTC

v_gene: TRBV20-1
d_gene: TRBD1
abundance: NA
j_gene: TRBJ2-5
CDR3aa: CSARGPDREWETQYF
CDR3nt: TGCAGTGCTAGAGGGCCGGACAGGGAGTGGGAGACCCAGTACTTC